This T cell receptor beta chain was captured by sequencing in a study of vaccination effects on CD4 cells after COVID-19 (dated by TCRdb to between 2021 and 2022). About the full investigation: Two doses of either the BNT162b2 or the mRNA-1273 mRNA SARS-CoV-2 vaccine were administered to participants. A total of 10 COVID-19 convalescent patients and a few SARS-CoV-2-naive healthy vaccine recipients were included in the full study. The Oncomine TCR Beta short-read assay on an Illumina iSeq 100 was used to sequence cultures from other donors in the study. In both COVID-19 convalescent patients and infection-naive vaccine recipients, the study compared SARS-CoV-2 spike-specific CD4+ TCR repertoires from before mRNA vaccination with those from after it.

On this clone itself: Which antigen it targets is not known. Per-base qualities were not stored, and no clone one base away is much larger.

The ViraFEST assay stimulated PBMC with viral peptide pools and then used TCR sequencing to identify antigen-specific CD4+ T cell clonotypes by expansion. After less than eleven days of culture, CD4+ T cells were isolated with the EasySep CD4+ T cell isolation kit. Negative nucleocapsid antibody results before and after vaccination confirmed that the healthy vaccine recipients had no prior SARS-CoV-2 infection. Roughly 1.9 million PBMC per well were cultured with about 9 ug/ml peptides in IMDM containing roughly 5% human AB serum, around 10 IU/ml IL-2 and gentamicin. Half of the culture medium was replaced with fresh IL-2-containing medium on days 3 and 7. Unless otherwise noted, each peptide stimulation condition was cultured in triplicate wells. PBMC were separated from whole blood using Ficoll-Paque Plus gradient centrifugation and were then either cryopreserved at -140C or used fresh. The overlapping peptide pools covered the spike proteins of SARS-CoV-2 as well as those of the common cold coronaviruses HCoV-NL63, HCoV-OC43 and HCoV-229E. The QIAamp micro DNA kit was used to extract genomic DNA from the cultured CD4+ T cells.

Results and caveats for the whole study, not just this receptor: Among healthy vaccine recipients, nearly all vaccine-induced clones were SARS-CoV-2 mono-reactive, and only 1 of 255 was cross-reactive with common cold coronaviruses. The study was limited by a small number of convalescent patients and lacked early post-infection timepoints. Marked clonal contraction was observed in both infection-induced and vaccine-induced clones at late post-vaccination timepoints, consistent with waning T cell responses.

The cysteine opens and the phenylalanine closes a CDR3 of 10 amino acids. The sequence is cut down to CDR3 DNA, 30 bases in frame from base 1. CDR1 is given as DFQATT and CDR2 as SNEGSKA, both from the germline V gene (reference sequence). A distance of 11 bases separates the germline ends of V and J, which lose 3 bases and 12 bases respectively. Libraries were constructed by the immunoSEQ multiplex PCR assay. TCR beta CDR3 sequencing was performed on DNA from the cultured, isolated CD4+ T cells. The paper's processing steps were these. Non-productive TCR sequences were removed, reads were trimmed to the CDR3 region, and CDR3s of at least 7 amino acids were retained. Antigen-specific clonotypes were identified with the MANAFEST web app by comparing expansion in peptide wells against reference cultures. To count as positive, a clone had to show expansion at FDR<0.05 compared with the reference and with all other wells, an odds ratio above 5, and a frequency above 0.1% in two replicate wells. A clonotype was called cross-reactive if it was significantly expanded both in SARS-CoV-2 spike wells and in at least one common cold coronavirus spike condition. Levenshtein distance calculated with the stringdist R package was used to assess CDR3 similarity, and unrooted trees were constructed with ape in R 3.6.1. What TCRdb holds here is the immuneACCESS table cut down to in-frame rearrangements. Part of the clones is not present; checked against another copy, under half of the missing clones reflect an unresolved V gene, and the others are unexplained. The V and J calls and the clone size are those of that table, but D and trimming were determined from the DNA. For this sample the table gives around 55,000 clones, of which more than 60% were detected only once. Jointly, the top ten make up approximately 20% of the sample.

This receptor chain uses TRBV20-1 and TRBJ1-1, with no confidently assigned D gene. The TCR sequence derives from a human donor who received a COVID-19 vaccine. This sample comprised CD4+ T cells from PBMCs cultured with SARS-CoV-2 spike peptides, obtained before COVID-19 vaccination. The sample's cell subset or site label is to be understood as: SARS-CoV-2 spike overlapping peptide pool stimulation. CDR3 sequence: CSASSPPTFF. The bases are TGCAGTGCTAGTTCCCCCCCTACTTTCTTT.